The 26 T cell receptor beta chains presented below share a single source sample, sequenced in a study of cytomegalovirus exposure and HLA in healthy donors. A multiplex PCR was run with 60 Vbeta primers and 13 Jbeta primers. Profiling relied on immunoSEQ multiplex PCR, and the TCRdb table lists in-frame clones only, not all of them. Among fewer than 250,000 clones listed, around 88% were seen once. Sequencing used PBMCs. The receptor set was obtained from a man aged 35 to 55 in good health and CMV-seropositive.

J is TRBJ1-1 and V is TRBV10-2, with D unclear. Trimming pared 10 bases from V and 0 bases from J, leaving 15 bases between. CDR3 length: 14 residues. CDR1 is WSHSY, CDR2 SAAADI, per germline. The CDR3, as DNA: TGCGCCACCGCGGCAGAACTCTTGAACACTGAAGCTTTCTTT. It translates to CATAAELLNTEAFF.

The chain's CDR3 is CSVEVGVAGEQFF. The DNA of the CDR3 is TGCAGCGTTGAGGTGGGTGTAGCCGGGGAGCAGTTCTTC. The V gene is TRBV29-1, the J gene TRBJ2-1, with D unresolved. The CDR3 loop spans 13 amino acids. Between the trimmed V and J ends, which lost 3 bases and 10 bases, there was a span of 16 bases. From germline, CDR1 is SQVTM and CDR2 ANQGSEA.

The genes are TRBV6-5 and TRBJ2-7; 11 bases map to TRBD2. Germline V gives CDR1 MNHEY, CDR2 SVGAGI. J gave up 5 bases and V 7 bases, and 7 bases lay outside the gene matches. This CDR3 contains 14 residues. Here the CDR3 DNA reads TGTGCCAGCAAAACTAGCGGGAGCGTCAACGAGCAGTACTTC. It specifies CASKTSGSVNEQYF.

The CDR3 protein is CASSFKDRGDSQYF. The DNA of the CDR3 is TGTGCCAGCAGCTTTAAAGACAGGGGGGACAGTCAGTACTTC. The chain links TRBV5-4 to TRBJ2-4, with TRBD1 matching over 9 bases. Germline V gives CDR1 SGHNT, CDR2 YYREEE (reference sequence). With 2 bases clipped from V and 12 bases from J, the junction kept 9 bases outside the gene matches. This CDR3 comprises 14 residues.

The J gene is TRBJ2-7, the V gene TRBV29-1, with a tentative D call TRBD1 (6 bases). The CDR3 is 14 residues long. Germline V gene lookup returns CDR1 SQVTM and CDR2 ANQGSEA. Trimming stripped 1 base from V and 2 bases from J, with 12 bases between. The CDR3 DNA reads as TGCAGCGTTGAAGCTCCCGGGACACCCTACGAGCAGTACTTC. Translating it yields CSVEAPGTPYEQYF.

V is TRBV6-5 and J is TRBJ1-2; 8 bases agree with TRBD1. J gave up 4 bases and V 8 bases, and 12 bases lay outside the gene matches. CDR3 length equals 15 residues. Per the germline V gene, CDR1 is MNHEY and CDR2 is SVGAGI. In DNA form, the CDR3 reads TGTGCCAGCCTCGCGGGACAGGATCAATTCTATGGCTACACCTTC. Amino acid sequence: CASLAGQDQFYGYTF.

The CDR3 loop reads CASSLLSGGYNEQFF. DNA of the CDR3: TGTGCCAGCAGCTTACTTAGCGGGGGATACAATGAGCAGTTCTTC. This chain joins TRBV7-3 and TRBJ2-1; 9 positions match TRBD2. This CDR3 has 15 residues. V trimming: 2 bases; J trimming: 4 bases; junction bases outside the gene matches: 3. The germline CDR1 and CDR2 sequences are SGHTA and FQGTGA.

The chain links TRBV6-6 to TRBJ1-5; 7 bases agree with TRBD1. The CDR3 has 15 residues. V lost 2 bases to trimming and J lost 2 bases; unmatched junction nucleotides: 3. CDR1 is MNHNY and CDR2 is SVGAGI in the germline V gene (reference sequence). The CDR3 DNA is TGTGCCAGCAGTTACCGTGGACAGGGCAATCAGCCCCAGCATTTT. Translated: CASSYRGQGNQPQHF.

The chain recombines TRBV15 with TRBJ2-2; D is perhaps TRBD1 (6 bases). CDR3 length equals 14 residues. Trimming pared 4 bases from V and 5 bases from J, leaving 11 bases between. Germline V lookup: CDR1 LNHNV, CDR2 YYDKDF (reference sequence). DNA for the CDR3: TGTGCCACCAGCATAAGAGGACAGACCGGGGAGCTGTTTTTT. Its translation: CATSIRGQTGELFF. The variable domain in full, completed from reference TRBV15 and TRBJ2-2, reads DAMVIQNPRYQVTQFGKPVTLSCSQTLNHNVMYWYQQKSSQAPKLLFHYYDKDFNNEADTPDNFQSRRPNTSFCFLDIRSPGLGDTAMYLCATSIRGQTGELFFGEGSRLTVL.

This clone was found once. This chain links TRBV19 with TRBJ1-5; the D gene is possibly TRBD1 (6 bases). The CDR3 is 14 amino acids. Germline assignment: CDR1 LNHDA and CDR2 SQIVND (reference sequence). Deletions cut 9 bases from V and 8 bases from J, with 20 bases between. The chain's CDR3 is CASRRGQPIEPQHF. CDR3 sequence (DNA): TGTGCCAGCAGAAGAGGACAGCCAATTGAGCCCCAGCATTTT.

The gene calls are TRBV9 and TRBJ2-1; TRBD2 aligns across 14 bases. Germline CDR1 reads SGDLS; CDR2 reads YYNGEE. This CDR3 has 15 residues. The V segment lost 4 bases and the J segment 9 bases; nucleotides outside the gene matches: 6. CDR3 nucleotides: TGTGCCAGCAGCCCGACCGGGACTAGCGGGAGTGAGCAGTTCTTC. Translated: CASSPTGTSGSEQFF.

The genes are TRBV7-8 and TRBJ2-7, with D hard to call. The CDR3 spans 11 residues. V shed 5 bases and J shed 6 bases, with 8 bases lying between them. CDR1 and CDR2 from the germline V gene are SGHVS and FQNEAQ. Written as DNA, the CDR3 is TGTGCCAGCAGCCAGCAGCGCGAGCAGTACTTC. This gives the protein CASSQQREQYF.

The gene calls are TRBV4-2 and TRBJ2-7; TRBD1 matches 8 bases. The CDR3 consists of 15 residues. In germline, CDR1 is LGHNA, CDR2 YNFKEQ. The ends lost 2 bases at V and 9 bases at J; junction bases unmatched: 12. The CDR3 sequence: CASSQPSPGQEGQYF. DNA for the CDR3: TGTGCCAGCAGCCAACCGTCTCCGGGACAGGAGGGGCAGTACTTC.

This CDR3 reads CASSLRGLGRESTDTQYF. As DNA, the CDR3 is TGTGCCAGCAGCTTAAGGGGACTCGGGCGGGAGAGCACAGATACGCAGTATTTT. This sequence joins TRBV7-3 and TRBJ2-3; 7 bases agree with TRBD2. Germline CDR1 reads SGHTA; CDR2 reads FQGTGA. The CDR3 spans 18 residues. The trim removed 1 base at V and 0 bases at J, leaving 10 bases unmatched. The whole variable domain, remainder taken from reference TRBV7-3 and TRBJ2-3, is GAGVSQTPSNKVTEKGKYVELRCDPISGHTALYWYRQSLGQGPEFLIYFQGTGAADDSGLPNDRFFAVRPEGSVSTLKIQRTERGDSAVYLCASSLRGLGRESTDTQYFGPGTRLTVL.

As regards this clone: This sample includes further DNA sequences coding for the same CDR3. The rearrangement joins TRBV7-9 to TRBJ1-2; 7 bases map to TRBD1. V was clipped by 1 base and J by 7 bases; unmatched bases: 9. The CDR3 is 15 amino acids. Looked up from germline, CDR1 is SEHNR and CDR2 is FQNEAQ (reference sequence). CDR3 amino acids: CASSLGGGGTGGYTF. In nucleotides, the CDR3 is TGTGCCAGCAGCTTAGGAGGGGGCGGGACGGGTGGCTACACCTTC.

This sequence joins TRBV28 and TRBJ1-2; D may be TRBD1 (5 bases). CDR3 length equals 14 residues. Trimming took off 1 base at V and 10 bases at J, with 16 bases between the two ends. The germline gives CDR1 MDHEN, CDR2 SYDVKM. The chain's CDR3 is CASSLSAGRADYTF. CDR3 nucleotides: TGTGCCAGCAGTTTATCAGCAGGGCGTGCTGACTACACCTTC.

This clone was counted between two and nine times. The J gene is TRBJ2-3, the V gene TRBV5-1, with D possibly being TRBD1 (6 bases). The germline gives CDR1 SGHRS, CDR2 YFSETQ. The CDR3 consists of 18 residues. V lost 3 bases to trimming and J lost 0 bases, with 20 bases between them. DNA for the CDR3: TGCGCCAGCAGCTACTATACAGGGTTCAACCCTAGCACAGATACGCAGTATTTT. It yields the protein CASSYYTGFNPSTDTQYF.

This rearrangement joins TRBV6-5 to TRBJ1-2, with TRBD1 identical over 7 bases. CDR1 and CDR2 from the germline V gene are MNHEY and SVGAGI. J lost 6 bases, V lost 5 bases, and 6 bases had no gene match. The CDR3 loop spans 13 amino acids. The CDR3 DNA is TGTGCCAGCAGTACCGACAGGGTAAATGGCTACACCTTC. Protein sequence: CASSTDRVNGYTF.

The rearrangement links TRBV28 to TRBJ2-1; 11 bases match TRBD2. Looked up from germline, CDR1 is MDHEN and CDR2 is SYDVKM. The CDR3 covers 15 residues. Trimming removed 7 bases from V and 6 bases from J; junction bases left unmatched: 8. The CDR3 loop reads CASNKLAGVSNEQFF. DNA of the CDR3: TGTGCCAGCAATAAACTAGCGGGAGTTAGCAATGAGCAGTTCTTC.

Concerning this clone itself: Other DNA sequences within the sample encode an identical CDR3. The J gene is TRBJ2-2, the V gene TRBV7-2; D might be TRBD1 (6 bases). With 6 bases removed from V and 8 bases from J, the gap between germline ends came to 10 bases. Germline V gives CDR1 SGHTA, CDR2 FQGNSA. The CDR3 spans 12 residues. This CDR3 is CASSSQGGELFF. The DNA of the CDR3 is TGTGCCAGCAGTTCTCAGGGGGGGGAGCTGTTTTTT.

The CDR3 loop reads CAISEEAGGSYEQYF. CDR3 bases: TGTGCCATCAGTGAGGAGGCAGGGGGCTCCTACGAGCAGTACTTC. This chain joins TRBV10-3 and TRBJ2-7; TRBD1 agrees at 7 bases. CDR3 size: 15 residues. With V trimmed by 2 bases and J by 0 bases, 4 bases remained unmatched. CDR1 and CDR2 (germline): ENHRY, SYGVKD.

This clone was detected once. The chain carries TRBV2 and TRBJ2-7; 8 nucleotides agree with TRBD1. Germline CDR1 SNHLY, CDR2 FYNNEI. The V segment lost 4 bases and the J segment 0 bases; nucleotides outside the gene matches: 5. This CDR3 is built from 15 residues. CDR3 nucleotide sequence: TGTGCCAGCAGTGGGAGGACAGGGAGCTCCTACGAGCAGTACTTC. Amino acids: CASSGRTGSSYEQYF. The full variable domain, with the rest looked up from reference TRBV2 and TRBJ2-7, is EPEVTQTPSHQVTQMGQEVILRCVPISNHLYFYWYRQILGQKVEFLVSFYNNEISEKSEIFDDQFSVERPDGSNFTLKIRSTKLEDSAMYFCASSGRTGSSYEQYFGPGTRLTVT.

V gene TRBV5-1 combines with J gene TRBJ1-2; D gene ambiguous. Germline CDR1 reads SGHRS; CDR2 reads YFSETQ. The CDR3 is 12 amino acids. V dropped 7 bases and J dropped 2 bases, with 9 bases sitting between them. The CDR3 coding sequence is TGCGCCAGCGGGGAGGACAACTATGGCTACACCTTC. Residues: CASGEDNYGYTF.

This clone occurred once. The chain carries TRBV5-4 and TRBJ2-2, with 12 bases lining up with TRBD2. Germline V lookup: CDR1 SGHNT, CDR2 YYREEE (reference sequence). There are 18 residues in the CDR3. The junction had 10 bases not matched to a gene; V was cut back by 4 bases and J by 3 bases. CDR3 residues: CASSPGTSGPRDTGELFF. Here the CDR3 DNA reads TGTGCCAGCAGCCCAGGGACTAGCGGGCCCCGGGACACCGGGGAGCTGTTTTTT.

The chain joins TRBV15 to TRBJ1-4; D uncertain. CDR1 LNHNV and CDR2 YYDKDF come from the germline V gene (reference sequence). V lost 1 base and J lost 5, with 14 bases in between. The CDR3 totals 16 residues. The chain's CDR3 is CATSRAPRGVNEKLFF. In DNA, the CDR3 is TGTGCCACCAGCAGAGCCCCCCGGGGTGTCAATGAAAAACTGTTTTTT.

The gene calls are TRBV9 and TRBJ2-7, with D uncertain. The germline gives CDR1 SGDLS, CDR2 YYNGEE. The length of the CDR3 is 14 residues. Trimming removed 4 bases from V and 7 bases from J, with 18 bases in between. The CDR3 DNA follows: TGTGCCAGCAGCCCCCGGTCGACCCCCGGGGAGCAGTACTTC. Translation: CASSPRSTPGEQYF. The full variable domain, completed using reference TRBV9 and TRBJ2-7, is DSGVTQTPKHLITATGQRVTLRCSPRSGDLSVYWYQQSLDQGLQFLIQYYNGEERAKGNILERFSAQQFPDLHSELNLSSLELGDSALYFCASSPRSTPGEQYFGPGTRLTVT.